This entry lists 7 T cell receptor beta chains sequenced from one sample in a study of cytomegalovirus exposure and HLA in healthy donors. Libraries were prepared by immunoSEQ multiplex PCR; TCRdb keeps only in-frame clonotypes and omits some of them. The table has 120,000 to 150,000 clones, roughly 87% seen once; the top ten hold 4.5%. Sequencing was carried out using PBMCs. These receptors all stem from a man between 18 and 35 years old in good health and CMV-seropositive.

The V call is TRBV2, the J call TRBJ1-5, with D unclear. V shed 3 bases and J shed 2 bases, with 11 bases lying between them. Germline V gene data show CDR1 as SNHLY and CDR2 as FYNNEI. The CDR3 extends over 15 amino acids. The DNA for the CDR3 is TGTGCCAGCAGTGACGAGGGTACGGGCAATCAGCCCCAGCATTTT. Protein product: CASSDEGTGNQPQHF.

This rearrangement joins TRBV4-1 to TRBJ1-5, with no clear D. The ends were cut back, 0 bases at V and 4 bases at J, with 4 bases in the middle. Germline lookup yields CDR1 MGHRA and CDR2 YSYEKL. There are 13 residues in the CDR3. This CDR3 reads CASSQERNQPQHF. CDR3 coding DNA: TGCGCCAGCAGCCAAGAACGGAATCAGCCCCAGCATTTT.

There are a few counts of this clone. The rearrangement links TRBV6-1 to TRBJ1-1; 9 bases fit TRBD1. Germline CDR1 reads MNHNS; CDR2 reads SASEGT. This CDR3 is built from 14 residues. V lost 5 bases, J lost 3 bases, and 4 bases stayed unmatched. The CDR3 is CASSRTGEDTEAFF. Here the CDR3 DNA reads TGTGCCAGCAGTCGGACAGGGGAGGACACTGAAGCTTTCTTT.

This clone was recorded a few times. J is TRBJ1-1 and V is TRBV6-5; D is possibly TRBD1 (6 bases). The CDR3 is made up of 15 amino acids. Trimming removed 5 bases from V and 0 bases from J, with 13 bases in between. Germline CDR1 is MNHEY and CDR2 is SVGAGI. CDR3 protein: CASSTTQGLNTEAFF. CDR3 DNA sequence: TGTGCCAGCAGTACCACACAGGGTTTGAACACTGAAGCTTTCTTT.

This chain connects TRBV6-1 to TRBJ2-7; D perhaps matches TRBD1 (6 bases). This CDR3 is 14 amino acids long. Trimming stripped 11 bases from V and 5 bases from J, with 22 bases between. Germline V gene sequence: CDR1 MNHNS, CDR2 SASEGT. This CDR3 reads CASNRAAGGNEQYF. Here the CDR3 DNA reads TGTGCCTCCAATCGGGCGGCTGGGGGCAACGAGCAGTACTTC.

V gene TRBV5-1 combines with J gene TRBJ1-1, with D tentatively TRBD1 (6 bases). This CDR3 has 14 residues. Trimming pared 6 bases from V and 1 base from J, leaving 13 bases between. Germline V gives CDR1 SGHRS, CDR2 YFSETQ. This chain's CDR3 is CASTSGHTNTEAFF. The CDR3 bases are TGCGCCAGCACCTCGGGACATACGAACACTGAAGCTTTCTTT. Full variable domain (remainder filled in from reference TRBV5-1 and TRBJ1-1): KAGVTQTPRYLIKTRGQQVTLSCSPISGHRSVSWYQQTPGQGLQFLFEYFSETQRNKGNFPGRFSGRQFSNSRSEMNVSTLELGDSALYLCASTSGHTNTEAFFGQGTRLTVV.

The chain combines TRBV7-2 with TRBJ1-4, with TRBD1 matching 8 bases. The trim removed 5 bases at V and 8 bases at J, leaving 7 bases unmatched. Looked up from germline, CDR1 is SGHTA and CDR2 is FQGNSA. The CDR3 loop spans 14 amino acids. The CDR3 region is CASSPVPGGEKLFF. The CDR3 DNA reads TGTGCCAGCAGCCCTGTTCCAGGGGGCGAAAAACTGTTTTTT. Variable domain in full (rest from reference TRBV7-2 and TRBJ1-4): GAGVSQSPSNKVTEKGKDVELRCDPISGHTALYWYRQSLGQGLEFLIYFQGNSAPDKSGLPSDRFSAERTGGSVSTLTIQRTQQEDSAVYLCASSPVPGGEKLFFGSGTQLSVL.